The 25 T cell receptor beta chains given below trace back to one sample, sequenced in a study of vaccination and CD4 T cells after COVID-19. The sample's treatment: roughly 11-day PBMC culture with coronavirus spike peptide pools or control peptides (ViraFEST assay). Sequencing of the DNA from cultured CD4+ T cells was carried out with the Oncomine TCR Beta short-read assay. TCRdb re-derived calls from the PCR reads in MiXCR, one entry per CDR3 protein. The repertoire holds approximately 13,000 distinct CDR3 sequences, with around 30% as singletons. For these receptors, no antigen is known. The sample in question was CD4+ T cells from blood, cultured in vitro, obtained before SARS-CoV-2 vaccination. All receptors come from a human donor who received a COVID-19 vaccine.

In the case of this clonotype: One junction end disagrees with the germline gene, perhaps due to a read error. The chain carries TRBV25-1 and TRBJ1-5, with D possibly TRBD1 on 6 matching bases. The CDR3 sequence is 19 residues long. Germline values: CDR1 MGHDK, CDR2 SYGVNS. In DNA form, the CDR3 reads TGTGCCCGCAGTGAAGGGTCCGCAGGGGAGTTCATCGGGGATCAGCCCCAGCATTTT. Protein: CARSEGSAGEFIGDQPQHF.

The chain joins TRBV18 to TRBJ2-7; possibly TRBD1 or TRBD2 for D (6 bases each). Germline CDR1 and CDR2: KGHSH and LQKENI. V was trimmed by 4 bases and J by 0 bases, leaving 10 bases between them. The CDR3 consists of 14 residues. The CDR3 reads CASSQGEDSYEQYF. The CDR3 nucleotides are TGTGCCAGCTCACAGGGGGAGGACTCCTACGAGCAGTACTTC.

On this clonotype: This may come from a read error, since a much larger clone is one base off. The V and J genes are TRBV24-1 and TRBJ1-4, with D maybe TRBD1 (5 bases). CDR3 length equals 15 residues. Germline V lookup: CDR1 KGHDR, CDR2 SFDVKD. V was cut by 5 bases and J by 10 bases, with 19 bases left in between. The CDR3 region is CATSGSDSLGAKLFF. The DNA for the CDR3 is TGTGCCACCAGTGGTAGTGACAGTTTAGGCGCAAAACTGTTTTTT.

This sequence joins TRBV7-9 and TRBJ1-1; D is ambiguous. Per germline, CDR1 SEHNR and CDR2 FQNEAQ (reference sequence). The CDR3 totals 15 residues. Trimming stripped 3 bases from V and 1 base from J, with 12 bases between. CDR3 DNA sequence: TGTGCCAGCAGCTTCGGTGGCCCGGAGAACACTGAAGCTTTCTTT. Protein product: CASSFGGPENTEAFF.

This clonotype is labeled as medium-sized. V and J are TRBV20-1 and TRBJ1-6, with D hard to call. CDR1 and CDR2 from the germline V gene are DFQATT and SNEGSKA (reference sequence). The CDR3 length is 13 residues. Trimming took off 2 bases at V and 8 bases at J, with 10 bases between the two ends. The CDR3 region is CSARHQSYSPLHF. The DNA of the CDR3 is TGCAGTGCTAGACACCAGAGCTATTCACCCCTCCACTTT.

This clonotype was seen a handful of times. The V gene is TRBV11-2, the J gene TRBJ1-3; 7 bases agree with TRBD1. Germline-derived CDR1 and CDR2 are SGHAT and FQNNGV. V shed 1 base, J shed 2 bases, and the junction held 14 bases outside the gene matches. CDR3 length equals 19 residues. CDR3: CASSLARYQGTVPGNTIYF. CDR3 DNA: TGTGCCAGCAGCTTAGCCCGGTACCAAGGGACAGTCCCTGGAAACACCATATATTTT.

The CDR3 nucleotides read TGCAGCGTTGGCCGCAGGGTCCAAGAGACCCAGTACTTC. This codes for CSVGRRVQETQYF. The chain employs TRBV29-1 and TRBJ2-5; a weak D match, TRBD1 (5 bases). The CDR3 spans 13 residues. The germline V and J ends were trimmed by 4 bases and 1 base, with 10 bases remaining between them. Looked up from germline, CDR1 is SQVTM and CDR2 is ANQGSEA.

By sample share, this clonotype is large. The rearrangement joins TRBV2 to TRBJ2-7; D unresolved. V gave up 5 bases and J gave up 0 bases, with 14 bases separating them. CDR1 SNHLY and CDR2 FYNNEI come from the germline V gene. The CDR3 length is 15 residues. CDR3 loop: CASSRKGASSYEQYF. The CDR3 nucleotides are TGTGCCAGCAGTCGAAAGGGCGCCAGCTCCTACGAGCAGTACTTC.

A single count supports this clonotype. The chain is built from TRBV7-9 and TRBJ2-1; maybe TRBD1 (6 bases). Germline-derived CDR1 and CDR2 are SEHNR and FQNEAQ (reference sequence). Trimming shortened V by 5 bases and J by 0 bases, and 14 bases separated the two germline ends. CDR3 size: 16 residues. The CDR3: CASSPRQDPSYNEQFF. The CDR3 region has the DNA TGTGCCAGCAGCCCGAGACAGGACCCCTCCTACAATGAGCAGTTCTTC. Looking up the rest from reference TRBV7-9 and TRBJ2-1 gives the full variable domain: DTGVSQNPRHKITKRGQNVTFRCDPISEHNRLYWYRQTLGQGPEFLTYFQNEAQLEKSRLLSDRFSAERPKGSFSTLEIQRTEQGDSAMYLCASSPRQDPSYNEQFFGPGTRLTVL.

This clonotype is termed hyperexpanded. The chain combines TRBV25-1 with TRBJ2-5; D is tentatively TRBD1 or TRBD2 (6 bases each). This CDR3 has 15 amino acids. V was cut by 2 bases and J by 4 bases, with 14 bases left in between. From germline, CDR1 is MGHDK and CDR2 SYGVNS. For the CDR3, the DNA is TGTGCCAGCAGTGAACCGAGGGGGGCAGGAGAGACCCAGTACTTC. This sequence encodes CASSEPRGAGETQYF.

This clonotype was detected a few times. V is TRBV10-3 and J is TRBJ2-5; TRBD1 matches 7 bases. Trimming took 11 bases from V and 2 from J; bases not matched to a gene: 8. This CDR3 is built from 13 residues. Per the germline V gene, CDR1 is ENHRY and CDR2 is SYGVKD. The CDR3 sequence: CAAHTGAQETQYF. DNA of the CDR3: TGTGCCGCCCATACAGGGGCTCAAGAGACCCAGTACTTC.

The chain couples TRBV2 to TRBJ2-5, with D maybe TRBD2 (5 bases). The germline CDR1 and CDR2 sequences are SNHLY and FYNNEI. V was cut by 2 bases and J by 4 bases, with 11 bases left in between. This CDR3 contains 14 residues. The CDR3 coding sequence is TGTGCCAGCAGTGAACTGAGGGTTACAGAGACCCAGTACTTC. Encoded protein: CASSELRVTETQYF.

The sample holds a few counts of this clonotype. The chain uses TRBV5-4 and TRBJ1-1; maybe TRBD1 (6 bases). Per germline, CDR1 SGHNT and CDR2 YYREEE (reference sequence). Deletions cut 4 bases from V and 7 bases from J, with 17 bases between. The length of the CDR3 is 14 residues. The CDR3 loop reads CASSPGADRSEAFF. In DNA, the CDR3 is TGTGCCAGCAGCCCCGGAGCTGACAGGAGTGAAGCTTTCTTT. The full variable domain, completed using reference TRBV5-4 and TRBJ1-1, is ETGVTQSPTHLIKTRGQQVTLRCSSQSGHNTVSWYQQALGQGPQFIFQYYREEENGRGNFPPRFSGLQFPNYSSELNVNALELDDSALYLCASSPGADRSEAFFGQGTRLTVV.

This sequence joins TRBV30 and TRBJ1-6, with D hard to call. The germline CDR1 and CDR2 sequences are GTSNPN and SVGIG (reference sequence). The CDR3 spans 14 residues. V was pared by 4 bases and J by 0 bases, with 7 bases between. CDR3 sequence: CAWTESSYNSPLHF. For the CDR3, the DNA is TGTGCCTGGACCGAGAGCTCCTATAATTCACCCCTCCACTTT.

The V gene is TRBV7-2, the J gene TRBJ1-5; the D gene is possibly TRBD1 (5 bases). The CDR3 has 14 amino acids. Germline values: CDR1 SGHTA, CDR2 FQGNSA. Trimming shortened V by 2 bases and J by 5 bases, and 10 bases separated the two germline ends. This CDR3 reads CASSLNPGHQPQHF. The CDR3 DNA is TGTGCCAGCAGCTTAAATCCAGGGCATCAGCCCCAGCATTTT.

The CDR3 DNA sequence: TGCGCCAGCAGCGATGACAATCCCTGGGAAAAACTGTTTTTT. It yields the protein CASSDDNPWEKLFF. The chain links TRBV5-1 to TRBJ1-4, with D unclear. The CDR3 contains 14 residues. Deletions cut 4 bases from V and 8 bases from J, with 15 bases between. The germline V gene encodes CDR1 SGHRS and CDR2 YFSETQ.

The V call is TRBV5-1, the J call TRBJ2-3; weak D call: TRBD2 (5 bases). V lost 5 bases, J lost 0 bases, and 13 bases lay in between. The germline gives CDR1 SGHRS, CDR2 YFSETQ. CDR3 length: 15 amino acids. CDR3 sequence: CASSRDSTSTDTQYF. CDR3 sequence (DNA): TGCGCCAGCAGTCGGGATTCCACCAGCACAGATACGCAGTATTTT.

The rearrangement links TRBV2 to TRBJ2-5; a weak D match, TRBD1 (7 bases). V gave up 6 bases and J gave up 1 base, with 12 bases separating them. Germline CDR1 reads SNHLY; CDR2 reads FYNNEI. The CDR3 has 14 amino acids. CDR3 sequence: CASRGGQFQETQYF. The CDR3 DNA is TGTGCCAGCAGGGGGGGACAGTTCCAAGAGACCCAGTACTTC.

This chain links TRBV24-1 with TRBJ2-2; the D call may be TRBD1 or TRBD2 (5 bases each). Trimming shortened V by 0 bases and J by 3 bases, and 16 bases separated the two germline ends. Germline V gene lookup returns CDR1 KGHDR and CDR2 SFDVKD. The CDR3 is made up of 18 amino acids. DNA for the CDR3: TGTGCCACCAGTGATTTGTCCGACGGGGCTGGGGACACCGGGGAGCTGTTTTTT. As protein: CATSDLSDGAGDTGELFF.

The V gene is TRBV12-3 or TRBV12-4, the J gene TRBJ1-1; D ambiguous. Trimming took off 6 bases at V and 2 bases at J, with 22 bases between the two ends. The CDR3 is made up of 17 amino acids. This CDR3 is CASSPISWSYLNTEAFF. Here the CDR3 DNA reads TGTGCCAGCAGCCCTATCTCCTGGTCCTACCTTAACACTGAAGCTTTCTTT.

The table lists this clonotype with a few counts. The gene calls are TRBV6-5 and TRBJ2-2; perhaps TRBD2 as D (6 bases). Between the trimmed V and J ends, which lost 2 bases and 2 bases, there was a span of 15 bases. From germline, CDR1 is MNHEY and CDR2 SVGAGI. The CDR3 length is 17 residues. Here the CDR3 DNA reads TGTGCCAGCAGTTACGGGGTTGTAGCGGATAACACCGGGGAGCTGTTTTTT. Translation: CASSYGVVADNTGELFF.

CDR3 loop: CASRGATSGGATDTQYF. The CDR3 DNA reads TGTGCCAGCAGAGGGGCGACTAGCGGGGGGGCAACAGATACGCAGTATTTT. This chain connects TRBV12-3 or TRBV12-4 to TRBJ2-3; the match to TRBD2 covers 14 bases. The CDR3 extends over 17 amino acids. V shed 6 bases, J shed 3 bases, and the junction held 8 bases outside the gene matches.

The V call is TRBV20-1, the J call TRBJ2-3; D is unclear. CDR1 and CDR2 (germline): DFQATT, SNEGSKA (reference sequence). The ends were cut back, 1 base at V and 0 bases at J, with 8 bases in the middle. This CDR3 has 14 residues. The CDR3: CSARGDTSTDTQYF. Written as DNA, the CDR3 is TGCAGTGCTAGAGGGGATACTAGCACAGATACGCAGTATTTT.

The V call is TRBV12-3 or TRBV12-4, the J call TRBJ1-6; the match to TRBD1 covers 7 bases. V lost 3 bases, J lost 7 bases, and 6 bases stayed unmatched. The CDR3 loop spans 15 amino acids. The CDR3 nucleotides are TGTGCCAGCAGTTTTGACAGGGTCGAGAATTCACCCCTCCACTTT. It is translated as CASSFDRVENSPLHF.

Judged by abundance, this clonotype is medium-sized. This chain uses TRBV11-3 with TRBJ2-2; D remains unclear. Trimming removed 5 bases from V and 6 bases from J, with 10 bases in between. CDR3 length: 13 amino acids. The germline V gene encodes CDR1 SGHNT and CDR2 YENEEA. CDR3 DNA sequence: TGTGCCAGCAGCGCCCTCCGCCCCGGGGAGCTGTTTTTT. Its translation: CASSALRPGELFF.